Below, 30 T cell receptor beta chains from the same sample are listed, as sequenced in a study of cytomegalovirus exposure and HLA in healthy donors. 60 Vbeta and 13 Jbeta primers were used in PCR. TCRdb keeps only in-frame clones here, not all; method: immunoSEQ multiplex PCR. The table includes some 150,000 clones, roughly 85% detected once. The source material was PBMCs. The origin of the receptors is a man aged 40-49 years in good health and CMV-seronegative.

V is TRBV2 and J is TRBJ1-5, with D uncertain. The CDR3 runs 15 residues. V lost 2 bases and J lost 0, with 8 bases in between. CDR1 and CDR2 (germline): SNHLY, FYNNEI. DNA of the CDR3: TGTGCCAGCAGTGAAAGACTATATAGCAATCAGCCCCAGCATTTT. Protein product: CASSERLYSNQPQHF.

The chain combines TRBV7-6 with TRBJ1-3; 8 bases line up with TRBD1. The CDR3 runs to 19 residues. Germline CDR1 is SGHVS and CDR2 is FNYEAQ. V was pared by 3 bases and J by 0 bases, with 13 bases of the junction left unmatched. CDR3 loop: CASSFSRDRPESSGNTIYF. The CDR3 nucleotides are TGTGCCAGCAGCTTCTCCCGGGACAGGCCGGAGAGCTCTGGAAACACCATATATTTT.

This sequence joins TRBV29-1 and TRBJ2-5; 7 nucleotides agree with TRBD2. The end of the DNA is better explained by TRBJ2-7, so the J call may be wrong. Germline V gene sequence: CDR1 SQVTM, CDR2 ANQGSEA. This CDR3 is 14 amino acids long. The CDR3 nucleotides read TGCAGCGTTGAAGAAGCCCGCGGGAGCTACGAGCAGTACTTC. The encoded protein is CSVEEARGSYEQYF.

CDR3 residues: CARGGAGGWFETQYF. In DNA form, the CDR3 reads TGTGCCCGAGGGGGGGCGGGAGGCTGGTTTGAGACCCAGTACTTC. The rearrangement joins TRBV30 to TRBJ2-5; 8 bases map to TRBD2. V gave up 8 bases and J gave up 5 bases; unmatched junction bases: 16. The CDR3 runs 15 residues. CDR1 GTSNPN and CDR2 SVGIG come from the germline V gene (reference sequence).

The V and J genes are TRBV13 and TRBJ2-3; 10 bases align to TRBD2. The CDR3 runs to 17 residues. The germline gives CDR1 PRHDT, CDR2 FYEKMQ (reference sequence). V lost 1 base to trimming and J lost 0 bases; unmatched junction nucleotides: 4. CDR3 region: CASSLEGSGGSTDTQYF. The CDR3 DNA reads TGTGCCAGCAGCTTAGAGGGTAGCGGGGGGAGCACAGATACGCAGTATTTT.

This sequence joins TRBV6-5 and TRBJ2-6, with D possibly being TRBD1 (6 bases). The germline V gene encodes CDR1 MNHEY and CDR2 SVGAGI. This CDR3 spans 16 amino acids. Trimming shortened V by 0 bases and J by 4 bases, and 10 bases separated the two germline ends. CDR3 loop: CASSYSGASGANVLTF. The CDR3 region has the DNA TGTGCCAGCAGTTACTCGGGGGCCTCCGGGGCCAACGTCCTGACTTTC.

In DNA form, the CDR3 reads TGTGCCAGTAGTATAGGCAGGGGGCAAGAGACCCAGTACTTC. Its translation: CASSIGRGQETQYF. The chain combines TRBV19 with TRBJ2-5; 7 nucleotides align to TRBD1. V lost 1 base, J lost 2 bases, and 1 base stayed unmatched. Looked up from germline, CDR1 is LNHDA and CDR2 is SQIVND (reference sequence). The CDR3 extends over 14 amino acids. Variable domain in full (rest from reference TRBV19 and TRBJ2-5): DGGITQSPKYLFRKEGQNVTLSCEQNLNHDAMYWYRQDPGQGLRLIYYSQIVNDFQKGDIAEGYSVSREKKESFPLTVTSAQKNPTAFYLCASSIGRGQETQYFGPGTRLLVL.

The rearrangement links TRBV27 to TRBJ2-7, with TRBD1 as a possible D gene (8 bases). CDR3 length equals 17 residues. Trimming removed 0 bases at V and 3 bases at J, with 18 bases between. The V gene's germline CDR1 is MNHEY and CDR2 SMNVEV (reference sequence). The CDR3: CASSLSGQGERGYEQYF. The CDR3 bases are TGTGCCAGCAGTTTATCTGGACAGGGTGAGCGGGGCTACGAGCAGTACTTC.

The rearrangement joins TRBV9 to TRBJ2-7; the match to TRBD2 covers 12 bases. The CDR3 is 16 residues long. Per germline, CDR1 SGDLS and CDR2 YYNGEE. V gave up 3 bases and J gave up 5 bases; unmatched junction bases: 9. The chain's CDR3 is CASSDPLAGGGNEQYF. As DNA, the CDR3 is TGTGCCAGCAGCGATCCTCTAGCGGGAGGGGGTAACGAGCAGTACTTC.

The chain employs TRBV5-6 and TRBJ2-1, with D possibly matching TRBD1 (6 bases). V lost 4 bases, J lost 0 bases, and 11 bases lay in between. This CDR3 has 15 amino acids. In germline, CDR1 is SGHDT, CDR2 YYEEEE. The DNA for the CDR3 is TGTGCCAGCAGCGGGGGACAAGCCTCCTACAATGAGCAGTTCTTC. Translating it yields CASSGGQASYNEQFF.

The V gene is TRBV7-3, the J gene TRBJ2-2, with a tentative D call TRBD2 (6 bases). Germline CDR1 and CDR2: SGHTA and FQGTGA. The CDR3 extends over 15 amino acids. V gave up 1 base and J gave up 3 bases, with 9 bases separating them. CDR3 DNA sequence: TGTGCCAGCAGCTTAATCGGGGGTGACACCGGGGAGCTGTTTTTT. The encoded protein is CASSLIGGDTGELFF. The full variable domain, its missing parts supplied by reference TRBV7-3 and TRBJ2-2, is GAGVSQTPSNKVTEKGKYVELRCDPISGHTALYWYRQSLGQGPEFLIYFQGTGAADDSGLPNDRFFAVRPEGSVSTLKIQRTERGDSAVYLCASSLIGGDTGELFFGEGSRLTVL.

CDR3: CASSSPGTGDYEQYF. The CDR3 DNA reads TGCGCCAGCAGCTCCCCCGGGACAGGGGACTACGAGCAGTACTTC. The chain employs TRBV5-1 and TRBJ2-5, with TRBD1 identical over 10 bases. The J call may be mistaken, given a closer DNA end match to TRBJ2-7. The CDR3 covers 15 residues. In germline, CDR1 is SGHRS, CDR2 YFSETQ.

The J gene is TRBJ1-2, the V gene TRBV7-2; D gene unclear. The V gene lost 1 base and the J gene lost 5 bases, with 11 bases spanning the gap. Germline V gene lookup returns CDR1 SGHTA and CDR2 FQGNSA. There are 14 residues in the CDR3. This CDR3 reads CASSLGGSPYGYTF. CDR3 nucleotides: TGTGCCAGCAGCTTAGGCGGGAGTCCTTATGGCTACACCTTC. Supplemented by reference TRBV7-2 and TRBJ1-2, the full variable domain reads GAGVSQSPSNKVTEKGKDVELRCDPISGHTALYWYRQSLGQGLEFLIYFQGNSAPDKSGLPSDRFSAERTGGSVSTLTIQRTQQEDSAVYLCASSLGGSPYGYTFGSGTRLTVV.

The chain combines TRBV5-6 with TRBJ2-2, with 7 bases aligning to TRBD2. This CDR3 contains 16 residues. Germline-derived CDR1 and CDR2 are SGHDT and YYEEEE. V trimming: 4 bases; J trimming: 4 bases; junction bases outside the gene matches: 10. The CDR3 DNA follows: TGTGCCAGCAGCAACCCCCTTTGGGGGGGCACCGGGGAGCTGTTTTTT. It translates to CASSNPLWGGTGELFF. Full variable domain (rest looked up from reference TRBV5-6 and TRBJ2-2): DAGVTQSPTHLIKTRGQQVTLRCSPKSGHDTVSWYQQALGQGPQFIFQYYEEEERQRGNFPDRFSGHQFPNYSSELNVNALLLGDSALYLCASSNPLWGGTGELFFGEGSRLTVL.

This clone came up a few times. The chain links TRBV6-1 to TRBJ2-1, with 10 bases fitting TRBD2. From germline, CDR1 is MNHNS and CDR2 SASEGT. The junction had 9 bases not matched to a gene; V was cut back by 2 bases and J by 8 bases. The CDR3 is 16 amino acids. CDR3 nucleotide sequence: TGTGCCAGCAGTGAAAGTGCGGCTAGCGGGGGCGATGAGCAGTTCTTC. Translating it yields CASSESAASGGDEQFF.

In this sample, this clone turned up once. The V gene is TRBV28, the J gene TRBJ2-1; 8 bases line up with TRBD1. The ends lost 5 bases at V and 7 bases at J; junction bases unmatched: 7. Germline V gives CDR1 MDHEN, CDR2 SYDVKM. The CDR3 consists of 14 residues. The CDR3 nucleotides read TGTGCCAGCAGTATTTACAGGGGGTCAAATGAGCAGTTCTTC. It codes for CASSIYRGSNEQFF.

The V and J genes are TRBV11-2 and TRBJ2-3; D is possibly TRBD2 (6 bases). CDR1 and CDR2 (germline): SGHAT, FQNNGV. V lost 2 bases and J lost 2, with 11 bases in between. The CDR3 totals 15 residues. For the CDR3, the DNA is TGTGCCAGCAGCTTATTGGGCGGGAACACAGATACGCAGTATTTT. Its translation is CASSLLGGNTDTQYF.

The gene calls are TRBV6-5 and TRBJ2-5; TRBD2 aligns across 8 bases. The CDR3 extends over 15 amino acids. The trim removed 0 bases at V and 4 bases at J, leaving 4 bases unmatched. The germline V gene encodes CDR1 MNHEY and CDR2 SVGAGI. Here the CDR3 DNA reads TGTGCCAGCAGTTACTCCCGGGAGGGCCCAGAGACCCAGTACTTC. Protein sequence: CASSYSREGPETQYF.

V gene TRBV19 combines with J gene TRBJ2-3, with 7 nucleotides matching TRBD1. Germline CDR1 reads LNHDA; CDR2 reads SQIVND (reference sequence). There are 14 residues in the CDR3. The trim removed 4 bases at V and 1 base at J, leaving 2 bases unmatched. The CDR3 bases are TGTGCCAGTAGTACAACAGGGGGCACAGATACGCAGTATTTT. Its translation is CASSTTGGTDTQYF.

This chain joins TRBV5-1 and TRBJ2-7; 11 bases fit TRBD2. V lost 4 bases, J lost 1 base, and 16 bases stayed unmatched. Germline loops: CDR1 SGHRS, CDR2 YFSETQ. This CDR3 region has 19 residues. The CDR3 nucleotides are TGCGCCAGCAGCCATCTAGCGGGAGGAACAGCTTTTGTGTCCTACGAGCAGTACTTC. It translates to CASSHLAGGTAFVSYEQYF. The whole variable domain, filled in from reference TRBV5-1 and TRBJ2-7, reads KAGVTQTPRYLIKTRGQQVTLSCSPISGHRSVSWYQQTPGQGLQFLFEYFSETQRNKGNFPGRFSGRQFSNSRSEMNVSTLELGDSALYLCASSHLAGGTAFVSYEQYFGPGTRLTVT.

Comments on this clone: Additional DNA sequences in this sample encode the identical CDR3. The chain recombines TRBV19 with TRBJ1-2, with a weak D call TRBD1 (6 bases). Germline V gives CDR1 LNHDA, CDR2 SQIVND (reference sequence). V was shortened by 5 bases and J by 5 bases, with 12 bases between the two germline ends. The CDR3 is made up of 13 amino acids. The CDR3 DNA reads TGTGCCAGTAGTCTACGCCAGGGGTATGGCTACACCTTC. This gives the protein CASSLRQGYGYTF.

This clone was found once. The rearrangement uses TRBV10-3 and TRBJ1-5, with 7 bases that match TRBD1. After removal of 6 bases from V and 3 bases from J, the junction contained 5 bases not matched to a gene. Germline CDR1 ENHRY, CDR2 SYGVKD. The CDR3 is 14 amino acids. The CDR3 nucleotides read TGTGCCATCAGCCCAGACAGGGCCAATCAGCCCCAGCATTTT. This encodes CAISPDRANQPQHF.

The chain recombines TRBV7-3 with TRBJ2-3; TRBD2 agrees at 8 bases. Per the germline V gene, CDR1 is SGHTA and CDR2 is FQGTGA. The CDR3 totals 15 residues. V shed 3 bases, J shed 2 bases, and the junction held 4 bases outside the gene matches. In DNA, the CDR3 is TGTGCCAGCAGCTTGACTAGCGCGAACACAGATACGCAGTATTTT. It encodes CASSLTSANTDTQYF. The whole variable domain, filled in from reference TRBV7-3 and TRBJ2-3, reads GAGVSQTPSNKVTEKGKYVELRCDPISGHTALYWYRQSLGQGPEFLIYFQGTGAADDSGLPNDRFFAVRPEGSVSTLKIQRTERGDSAVYLCASSLTSANTDTQYFGPGTRLTVL.

The chain is built from TRBV13 and TRBJ1-1; perhaps TRBD1 as D (6 bases). Germline V CDR1 and CDR2: PRHDT, FYEKMQ (reference sequence). The germline V and J ends were trimmed by 4 bases and 1 base, with 25 bases remaining between them. This CDR3 has 19 residues. DNA for the CDR3: TGTGCCAGCAGCTACGACCTTACAGGGAAGATAGCGTCGAACACTGAAGCTTTCTTT. This encodes CASSYDLTGKIASNTEAFF.

J is TRBJ1-4 and V is TRBV9; the match to TRBD1 covers 7 bases. Germline loops: CDR1 SGDLS, CDR2 YYNGEE. This CDR3 has 13 amino acids. J lost 6 bases, V lost 2 bases, and 1 base had no gene match. The CDR3, as DNA: TGTGCCAGCAGCGTCCAGGGGGATGAAAAACTGTTTTTT. Translated, it gives CASSVQGDEKLFF.

The chain joins TRBV7-9 to TRBJ2-5; the match to TRBD2 covers 13 bases. The CDR3 extends over 18 amino acids. Trimming at V came to 6 bases and at J to 5 bases, leaving 15 bases not matched to a gene. Germline V lookup: CDR1 SEHNR, CDR2 FQNEAQ (reference sequence). The CDR3 is CASSSGDRGLAGSETQYF. The CDR3 DNA sequence: TGTGCCAGCAGTTCCGGGGACAGGGGACTAGCGGGATCTGAGACCCAGTACTTC.

The chain uses TRBV2 and TRBJ2-7; TRBD1 aligns across 9 bases. Germline V CDR1 and CDR2: SNHLY, FYNNEI. With 4 bases clipped from V and 2 bases from J, the junction kept 6 bases outside the gene matches. The CDR3 totals 15 residues. The chain's CDR3 is CASSASGQGTYEQYF. Here the CDR3 DNA reads TGTGCCAGCAGTGCCTCGGGACAGGGCACCTACGAGCAGTACTTC.

In this sample, this clone turned up a few times. The chain links TRBV13 to TRBJ1-5; D gene uncertain. The CDR3 totals 12 residues. Trimming cost V 5 bases and J 7 bases, with 9 bases left between them. Germline V gene data show CDR1 as PRHDT and CDR2 as FYEKMQ (reference sequence). CDR3 sequence: CASSVGEQPQHF. CDR3 bases: TGTGCCAGCAGCGTCGGTGAGCAGCCCCAGCATTTT.

The CDR3 DNA reads as TGTGCCAGCAGTGACGTTAGCGGGAGGGCCGTCGGGGAGCTGTTTTTT. Its translation: CASSDVSGRAVGELFF. The chain employs TRBV6-4 and TRBJ2-2; 11 bases align to TRBD2. In germline, CDR1 is MRHNA, CDR2 SNTAGT. Trimming at V came to 2 bases and at J to 7 bases, leaving 6 bases not matched to a gene. This CDR3 has 16 residues.

The rearrangement links TRBV7-2 to TRBJ1-6; no firm D call. The CDR3 is 16 residues long. V lost 0 bases and J lost 4, with 10 bases in between. The germline V gene encodes CDR1 SGHTA and CDR2 FQGNSA. The CDR3 nucleotides are TGTGCCAGCAGCTTAGCGCATCGAGGTTATAATTCACCCCTCCACTTT. This codes for CASSLAHRGYNSPLHF. Drawing the rest from reference TRBV7-2 and TRBJ1-6, the complete variable domain is GAGVSQSPSNKVTEKGKDVELRCDPISGHTALYWYRQSLGQGLEFLIYFQGNSAPDKSGLPSDRFSAERTGGSVSTLTIQRTQQEDSAVYLCASSLAHRGYNSPLHFGNGTRLTVT.